The 25 T cell receptor beta chains below all came from one sample that was sequenced in a study of lymphopenia after photon versus proton radiotherapy. This table comes from immunoSEQ multiplex PCR, and its TCRdb copy is limited to in-frame clones, with some not included. The sample has tens of thousands of clones, over 70% seen once. Material: peripheral blood, obtained from a patient treated with proton-based radiotherapy. The receptors derive from a man aged 60 to 69 with pancreatic cancer.

The chain couples TRBV7-9 to TRBJ1-4; D not certain. This CDR3 is built from 16 residues. Trimming removed 5 bases from V and 3 bases from J, with 16 bases in between. The germline gives CDR1 SEHNR, CDR2 FQNEAQ (reference sequence). This CDR3 is CASSGRSDLANEKLFF. The CDR3 region has the DNA TGTGCCAGCAGCGGACGATCAGATCTAGCTAATGAAAAACTGTTTTTT.

The J gene is TRBJ1-3, the V gene TRBV28, with D tentatively TRBD1 (6 bases). The CDR3 runs 15 residues. Trimming stripped 6 bases from V and 2 bases from J, with 14 bases between. CDR1 is MDHEN, CDR2 SYDVKM, per germline. The CDR3 reads CASSLRQATGNTIYF. CDR3 bases: TGTGCCAGCAGCCTCCGACAGGCTACTGGAAACACCATATATTTT.

This chain links TRBV7-2 with TRBJ2-2; D is perhaps TRBD2 (6 bases). CDR1 is SGHTA, CDR2 FQGNSA, per germline. The CDR3 is 14 amino acids. Trimming shortened V by 3 bases and J by 5 bases, and 10 bases separated the two germline ends. The chain's CDR3 is CASSLNRGTGELFF. Here the CDR3 DNA reads TGTGCCAGCAGCTTGAACCGGGGGACCGGGGAGCTGTTTTTT.

The chain links TRBV27 to TRBJ1-2; 9 bases fit TRBD1. V dropped 6 bases and J dropped 6; count of bases not matched to a gene: 8. Germline V lookup: CDR1 MNHEY, CDR2 SMNVEV (reference sequence). The CDR3 length is 14 residues. The CDR3 DNA sequence: TGTGCCAGCAGACCAACAGGGGGCGGGGATGGCTACACCTTC. Protein sequence: CASRPTGGGDGYTF.

V is TRBV11-2 and J is TRBJ2-3, with D perhaps TRBD2 (5 bases). The CDR3 length is 14 residues. Germline-derived CDR1 and CDR2 are SGHAT and FQNNGV. V was cut by 5 bases and J by 6 bases, with 15 bases left in between. The CDR3 bases are TGTGCCAGCAGCCTCCGACTAACAACGGATACGCAGTATTTT. Translation gives CASSLRLTTDTQYF.

This clone was recorded a few times. CDR3 coding DNA: TGTGCCAGCAGCGCTCAGGCTAGCCGATCTGAGCAGTTCTTC. Its protein is CASSAQASRSEQFF. The chain couples TRBV2 to TRBJ2-1, with D maybe TRBD2 (5 bases). CDR1 is SNHLY and CDR2 is FYNNEI in the germline V gene. This CDR3 is built from 14 residues. V lost 6 bases, J lost 9 bases, and 18 bases lay in between.

This chain joins TRBV20-1 and TRBJ2-5; 8 bases agree with TRBD2. The V segment lost 7 bases and the J segment 5 bases; nucleotides outside the gene matches: 3. Germline V gene data show CDR1 as DFQATT and CDR2 as SNEGSKA (reference sequence). This CDR3 region has 11 residues. The DNA for the CDR3 is TGCAGTGGGACTAGCTTGGAGACCCAGTACTTC. Amino acid sequence: CSGTSLETQYF.

This clone was recorded only once. The chain employs TRBV5-1 and TRBJ2-7; possibly TRBD2 for D (5 bases). Trimming left V 0 bases short and J 0 bases short, with 7 bases between. There are 14 residues in the CDR3. The V gene's germline CDR1 is SGHRS and CDR2 YFSETQ. As DNA, the CDR3 is TGCGCCAGCAGCTTGGCGGGAAACTCCTACGAGCAGTACTTC. Protein: CASSLAGNSYEQYF. The full variable domain, rest sourced from reference TRBV5-1 and TRBJ2-7, is KAGVTQTPRYLIKTRGQQVTLSCSPISGHRSVSWYQQTPGQGLQFLFEYFSETQRNKGNFPGRFSGRQFSNSRSEMNVSTLELGDSALYLCASSLAGNSYEQYFGPGTRLTVT.

This clone was found a few times. The chain combines TRBV5-5 with TRBJ2-7; 11 bases are a match to TRBD2. This CDR3 spans 15 amino acids. Per germline, CDR1 SGHKS and CDR2 YYEKEE (reference sequence). V dropped 4 bases and J dropped 3; count of bases not matched to a gene: 6. CDR3 loop: CASSILAGASYEQYF. CDR3 coding DNA: TGTGCCAGCAGCATACTAGCGGGAGCGAGCTACGAGCAGTACTTC.

This chain joins TRBV28 and TRBJ1-2; D ambiguous. Deletions cut 4 bases from V and 2 bases from J, with 8 bases between. The CDR3 spans 13 residues. Per germline, CDR1 MDHEN and CDR2 SYDVKM. The CDR3 spells CASSSYMNYGYTF. As DNA, the CDR3 is TGTGCCAGCAGTTCCTACATGAACTATGGCTACACCTTC.

The chain joins TRBV7-3 to TRBJ2-3; no clear D gene. The CDR3 runs 16 residues. The V and J ends lost 5 bases and 0 bases respectively, with 15 bases between them. The germline gives CDR1 SGHTA, CDR2 FQGTGA. The CDR3 sequence is CASSTHGPKSTDTQYF. CDR3 bases: TGTGCCAGCAGCACCCATGGCCCCAAGAGCACAGATACGCAGTATTTT.

V and J are TRBV11-2 and TRBJ2-7; 9 positions match TRBD1. The CDR3 runs 14 residues. CDR1 and CDR2 from the germline V gene are SGHAT and FQNNGV. V was clipped by 2 bases and J by 5 bases; unmatched bases: 4. The CDR3 region has the DNA TGTGCCAGCAGCTTAACAGGGGGCACCAACGAGCAGTACTTC. It is translated as CASSLTGGTNEQYF.

The gene calls are TRBV5-5 and TRBJ2-7; D gene unclear. The CDR3 is 16 residues long. V was pared by 1 base and J by 2 bases, with 16 bases between. From germline, CDR1 is SGHKS and CDR2 YYEKEE (reference sequence). In nucleotides, the CDR3 is TGTGCCAGCAGCTTGCACGGGCAAAGGGTAACCTACGAGCAGTACTTC. It encodes CASSLHGQRVTYEQYF.

This chain links TRBV28 with TRBJ1-1; D gene unclear. The V end lost 4 bases, the J end lost 4 bases, and 13 bases lay between the germline ends. CDR1 is MDHEN, CDR2 SYDVKM, per germline. The CDR3 totals 14 residues. The CDR3 loop is CASSSPGVRTEAFF. The CDR3 DNA follows: TGTGCCAGCAGTTCCCCCGGTGTGCGCACTGAAGCTTTCTTT.

This rearrangement joins TRBV19 to TRBJ2-5, with D possibly TRBD2 on 5 matching bases. Germline assignment: CDR1 LNHDA and CDR2 SQIVND (reference sequence). With 5 bases removed from V and 5 bases from J, the gap between germline ends came to 12 bases. The length of the CDR3 is 13 residues. CDR3 sequence: CASSSSWEETQYF. The CDR3 nucleotides read TGTGCCAGTAGTTCGAGCTGGGAGGAGACCCAGTACTTC.

V gene TRBV29-1 combines with J gene TRBJ2-7; maybe TRBD1 (6 bases). V gave up 2 bases and J gave up 9 bases, with 20 bases separating them. The CDR3 is 14 residues long. The germline V gene encodes CDR1 SQVTM and CDR2 ANQGSEA. The CDR3 region has the DNA TGCAGCGTTGAAAATGAGGGCAGGGGAATGCGGCAGTACTTC. Protein sequence: CSVENEGRGMRQYF.

J is TRBJ2-7 and V is TRBV6-5; no definite D call. The V and J ends lost 0 bases and 3 bases respectively, with 12 bases between them. Looked up from germline, CDR1 is MNHEY and CDR2 is SVGAGI. This CDR3 is 15 amino acids long. Here the CDR3 reads CASSYSPNPIYEQYF. The CDR3 DNA reads as TGTGCCAGCAGTTACTCTCCTAACCCGATCTACGAGCAGTACTTC.

The J gene is TRBJ2-2, the V gene TRBV2; 7 bases agree with TRBD1. Germline lookup yields CDR1 SNHLY and CDR2 FYNNEI. The CDR3 spans 14 residues. Trimming cost V 4 bases and J 6 bases; bases outside gene matches: 5. For the CDR3, the DNA is TGTGCCAGCAGTGGGGGACAGAGATCCGGGGAGCTGTTTTTT. Translation: CASSGGQRSGELFF. The variable domain in full, with the rest retrieved from reference TRBV2 and TRBJ2-2, is EPEVTQTPSHQVTQMGQEVILRCVPISNHLYFYWYRQILGQKVEFLVSFYNNEISEKSEIFDDQFSVERPDGSNFTLKIRSTKLEDSAMYFCASSGGQRSGELFFGEGSRLTVL.

This chain connects TRBV6-5 to TRBJ2-7; TRBD2 is a possible D gene (5 bases). V lost 7 bases and J 3 bases, leaving 16 bases between the germline ends. This CDR3 is built from 14 residues. The germline V gene has CDR1 MNHEY and CDR2 SVGAGI. CDR3 amino acids: CASTPGGSVYEQYF. The CDR3 DNA sequence: TGTGCCAGCACCCCAGGCGGGTCGGTCTACGAGCAGTACTTC.

This clone was seen only once. This chain uses TRBV6-1 with TRBJ1-5; D gene ambiguous. Per germline, CDR1 MNHNS and CDR2 SASEGT. V lost 2 bases and J 3 bases, leaving 5 bases between the germline ends. The CDR3 is 13 residues long. CDR3 nucleotides: TGTGCCAGCAGTGAAACAGTCAATCAGCCCCAGCATTTT. It is translated as CASSETVNQPQHF.

J is TRBJ1-2 and V is TRBV28; possibly TRBD1 for D (5 bases). CDR1 is MDHEN and CDR2 is SYDVKM in the germline V gene. Trimming pared 0 bases from V and 2 bases from J, leaving 10 bases between. The CDR3 sequence is 15 residues long. In nucleotides, the CDR3 is TGTGCCAGCAGTTTATGGGGGCAGGCGAACTATGGCTACACCTTC. It is translated as CASSLWGQANYGYTF.

This chain uses TRBV5-1 with TRBJ2-7; no clear D. Germline values: CDR1 SGHRS, CDR2 YFSETQ. V dropped 3 bases and J dropped 3 bases, with 10 bases sitting between them. The CDR3 totals 13 residues. The CDR3 DNA sequence: TGCGCCAGCAGCTCTGACTCGTTCTACGAGCAGTACTTC. It specifies CASSSDSFYEQYF.

The rearrangement joins TRBV28 to TRBJ2-7; D may be TRBD2 (6 bases). CDR1 is MDHEN, CDR2 SYDVKM, per germline. The CDR3 has 16 amino acids. Trimming shortened V by 6 bases and J by 2 bases, and 20 bases separated the two germline ends. CDR3 in amino acids: CASRPGGAIRTYEQYF. DNA of the CDR3: TGTGCCAGCAGGCCTGGCGGGGCTATCCGCACCTACGAGCAGTACTTC. The full variable domain, rest sourced from reference TRBV28 and TRBJ2-7, is DVKVTQSSRYLVKRTGEKVFLECVQDMDHENMFWYRQDPGLGLRLIYFSYDVKMKEKGDIPEGYSVSREKKERFSLILESASTNQTSMYLCASRPGGAIRTYEQYFGPGTRLTVT.

This clone showed up just a few times. V is TRBV7-2 and J is TRBJ2-4; D remains unclear. CDR3 length: 11 amino acids. CDR1 is SGHTA and CDR2 is FQGNSA in the germline V gene. V was shortened by 1 base and J by 5 bases, with 0 bases between the two germline ends. Here the CDR3 DNA reads TGTGCCAGCAGCTTAGAAAACATTCAGTACTTC. It yields the protein CASSLENIQYF.

CDR3 residues: CASSNGLEDTQYF. CDR3 nucleotide sequence: TGTGCCAGCAGTAATGGTTTGGAAGATACGCAGTATTTT. The rearrangement joins TRBV11-2 to TRBJ2-3; D unclear. The CDR3 extends over 13 amino acids. Trimming took 6 bases from V and 5 from J, leaving 12 bases between them. CDR1 is SGHAT and CDR2 is FQNNGV in the germline V gene.